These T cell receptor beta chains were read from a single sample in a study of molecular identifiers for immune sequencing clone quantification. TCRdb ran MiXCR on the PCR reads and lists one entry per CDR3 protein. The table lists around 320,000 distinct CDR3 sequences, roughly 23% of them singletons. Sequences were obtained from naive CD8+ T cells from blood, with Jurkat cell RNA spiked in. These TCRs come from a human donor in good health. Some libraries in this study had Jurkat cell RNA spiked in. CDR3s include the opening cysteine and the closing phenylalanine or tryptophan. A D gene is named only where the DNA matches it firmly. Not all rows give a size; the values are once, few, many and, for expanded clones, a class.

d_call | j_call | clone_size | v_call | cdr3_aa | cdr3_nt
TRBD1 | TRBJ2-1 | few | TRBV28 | CASSLPRTGGGGSGLYNEQFF | TGTGCCAGCAGTTTACCCCGGACAGGGGGCGGTGGTAGCGGGCTGTACAATGAGCAGTTCTTC
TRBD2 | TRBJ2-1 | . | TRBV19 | CASSIDCGGALGYNEQFF | TGTGCCAGTAGTATAGATTGCGGGGGGGCCTTAGGATACAATGAGCAGTTCTTC
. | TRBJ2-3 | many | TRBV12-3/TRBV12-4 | CASSLARPSDTQYF | TGTGCCAGCAGTTTAGCGCGTCCCTCAGATACGCAGTATTTT
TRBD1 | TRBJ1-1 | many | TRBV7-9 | CASSPPTGENTEAFF | TGTGCCAGCAGCCCACCGACAGGGGAGAACACTGAAGCTTTCTTT
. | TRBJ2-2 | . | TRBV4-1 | CASSQSNTGELVF | TGCGCCAGCAGCCAGAGTAACACCGGGGAGCTGGTTTTT
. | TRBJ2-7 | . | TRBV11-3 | CASSDRGRAPYEQYF | TGTGCCAGCAGCGACCGCGGACGGGCACCCTACGAGCAGTACTTC
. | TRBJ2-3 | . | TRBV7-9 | CASSPRNRPTDTQYF | TGTGCCAGCAGCCCCCGGAACAGACCCACAGATACGCAGTATTTT
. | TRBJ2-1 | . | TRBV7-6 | CASSVDSNNEQFF | TGTGCCAGCAGCGTGGACTCCAACAATGAGCAGTTCTTC
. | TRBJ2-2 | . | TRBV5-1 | CASSLYATASTVELFF | TGCGCCAGCAGCTTATATGCAACCGCGAGCACCGTGGAGCTGTTTTTT
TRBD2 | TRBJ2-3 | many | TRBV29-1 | CSVTVAGVRYF | TGCAGCGTTACCGTGGCGGGAGTACGATATTTT
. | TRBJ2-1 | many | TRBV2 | CASSEDWTLGDNEQFF | TGTGCCAGCAGTGAAGATTGGACACTAGGGGACAATGAGCAGTTCTTC
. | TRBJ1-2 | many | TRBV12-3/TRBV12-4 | CASSFGQIDGYTF | TGTGCCAGCAGTTTCGGACAGATCGATGGCTACACCTTC
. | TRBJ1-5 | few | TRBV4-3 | CASSQGANIGGEPQHF | TGCGCCAGCAGCCAAGGAGCGAACATCGGGGGCGAGCCCCAGCATTTT
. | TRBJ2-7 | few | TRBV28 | CASSFGLTGAGERYF | TGTGCCAGCAGTTTCGGTTTAACGGGGGCGGGCGAGCGGTACTTC
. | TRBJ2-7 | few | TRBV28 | CASSLTGSGSYEQYF | TGTGCCAGCAGTTTAACAGGGTCGGGCTCCTACGAGCAGTACTTC
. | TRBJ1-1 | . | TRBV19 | CASSMRHNEAFF | TGTGCCAGTAGTATGCGACACAATGAAGCTTTCTTT
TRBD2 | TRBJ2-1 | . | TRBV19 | CASSIGTRFNEQFF | TGTGCCAGTAGTATAGGGACTAGATTCAATGAGCAGTTCTTC
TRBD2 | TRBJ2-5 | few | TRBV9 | CASSVSGESWETQYF | TGTGCCAGCAGCGTGAGCGGGGAATCTTGGGAGACCCAGTACTTC